The present entry profiles one T cell receptor (beta chain) with its context. The target antigen is unknown. These data originate in a study of T cell responses to AZD1222 COVID-19 vaccine. Regarding the study as a whole: Spike as a whole was targeted by vaccine-associated CD4 TCRs, dominant at 160-218 and 743-854. Two AZD1222 administrations were followed by greater Spike-specific TCR breadth and depth.

TCRdb's table, derived via immunoSEQ multiplex PCR, lists solely in-frame clones and lacks some. The sample holds under 150,000 clones, approximately 92% seen once. The sample was peripheral blood, taken on day 0 of AZD1222 vaccination. This TCR derives from an adult in good health.

The DNA of the CDR3 is TGTGCCAGTACAGGGGCGGGCGAGCAGTACTTC. Its translation: CASTGAGEQYF. The chain is built from TRBV19 and TRBJ2-7; D might be TRBD1 (6 bases). Between the trimmed V and J ends, which lost 7 bases and 6 bases, there was a span of 10 bases. This CDR3 is 11 amino acids long. Looked up from germline, CDR1 is LNHDA and CDR2 is SQIVND (reference sequence).